These 25 T cell receptor beta chains were sequenced from one sample in a study of blood T cell repertoires in COVID-19. Here immunoSEQ multiplex PCR was the method, and the copy in TCRdb shows in-frame clones only, minus some. Among approximately 110,000 clones listed, approximately 79% were seen once. Sequences were obtained from peripheral blood. These receptors all come from a man in his 70s with active or convalescent COVID-19.

The rearrangement links TRBV3-1 (or the pseudogene TRBV3-2) to TRBJ1-1, with a weak D call TRBD1 (5 bases). This CDR3 region has 14 residues. The V and J ends lost 0 bases and 4 bases respectively, with 9 bases between them. Germline V CDR1 and CDR2: LGHDT, YNNKEL (reference sequence). CDR3 bases: TGTGCCAGCAGCCAAGACAGGGTCAGCACTGAAGCTTTCTTT. Protein sequence: CASSQDRVSTEAFF.

The J gene is TRBJ2-1, the V gene TRBV5-1, with 10 bases matching TRBD2. Germline CDR1 SGHRS, CDR2 YFSETQ. The CDR3 consists of 15 residues. Germline trimming cut 4 bases from V and 4 bases from J; bases unmatched to any gene: 5. The CDR3 DNA is TGCGCCAGCAGCGACCTAGCGGGAGTTTACAATGAGCAGTTCTTC. Residues: CASSDLAGVYNEQFF.

The V gene is TRBV5-1, the J gene TRBJ2-2; possible D gene TRBD2, 6 bases. Trimming removed 2 bases from V and 0 bases from J, with 8 bases in between. The germline gives CDR1 SGHRS, CDR2 YFSETQ. The CDR3 contains 15 residues. CDR3 sequence (DNA): TGCGCCAGCAGCTTCGGGACTCCGAACACCGGGGAGCTGTTTTTT. Translating gives CASSFGTPNTGELFF.

This clone was detected once. The genes are TRBV7-3 and TRBJ2-3, with D perhaps matching TRBD2 (6 bases). CDR3 size: 13 residues. CDR1 and CDR2 (germline): SGHTA, FQGTGA. Trimming left V 3 bases short and J 2 bases short, with 6 bases between. This chain's CDR3 is CASSLGLTDTQYF. In nucleotides, the CDR3 is TGTGCCAGCAGCTTGGGACTCACAGATACGCAGTATTTT.

The V gene is TRBV27, the J gene TRBJ1-5; D unclear. Trimming stripped 3 bases from V and 0 bases from J, with 9 bases between. The CDR3 covers 15 residues. CDR1 and CDR2 from the germline V gene are MNHEY and SMNVEV (reference sequence). The CDR3 nucleotides are TGTGCCAGCAGTTTGCGTTTTACTAGCAATCAGCCCCAGCATTTT. It codes for CASSLRFTSNQPQHF.

The chain couples TRBV5-1 to TRBJ2-7; D might be TRBD2 (6 bases). CDR3 length: 13 residues. Germline V lookup: CDR1 SGHRS, CDR2 YFSETQ. The V gene lost 7 bases and the J gene lost 3 bases, with 14 bases spanning the gap. The CDR3 sequence: CASAGTYVYEQYF. In DNA, the CDR3 is TGCGCCAGCGCTGGGACTTACGTCTACGAGCAGTACTTC.

This clone showed up just a few times. This chain links TRBV11-2 with TRBJ1-4; 7 nucleotides align to TRBD1. V lost 5 bases to trimming and J lost 8 bases; unmatched junction nucleotides: 8. Germline lookup yields CDR1 SGHAT and CDR2 FQNNGV. The CDR3 sequence is 14 residues long. CDR3 DNA sequence: TGTGCCAGCAGCGGAGACAGGGTTTGGGAAAAACTGTTTTTT. Protein sequence: CASSGDRVWEKLFF.

The chain recombines TRBV18 with TRBJ2-7; 9 bases line up with TRBD1. Losses at the gene ends were 2 bases for V and 5 bases for J; bases not matched to a gene: 10. Per germline, CDR1 KGHSH and CDR2 LQKENI. The CDR3 runs to 16 residues. The CDR3 here is CASSPKGTGSSNEQYF. The CDR3 coding sequence is TGTGCCAGCTCACCAAAGGGGACAGGGAGCTCAAACGAGCAGTACTTC.

CDR3 DNA sequence: TGTGCCAGCAGCCTCGTGTTATCCAGCGGGGGGAGTAAGGATGAGCAGTTCTTC. Its protein product is CASSLVLSSGGSKDEQFF. This chain uses TRBV7-8 with TRBJ2-1, with 9 positions matching TRBD2. The germline V gene has CDR1 SGHVS and CDR2 FQNEAQ. This CDR3 region has 18 residues. V was clipped by 5 bases and J by 8 bases; unmatched bases: 19.

The gene calls are TRBV9 and TRBJ2-5, with unresolved D. Deletions cut 1 base from V and 3 bases from J, with 7 bases between. This CDR3 has 13 amino acids. The germline V gene has CDR1 SGDLS and CDR2 YYNGEE. CDR3 sequence reads: CASSVFGEETQYF. The CDR3 region has the DNA TGTGCCAGCAGCGTATTCGGAGAAGAGACCCAGTACTTC.

The chain has TRBV5-1 and TRBJ2-7; D is unresolved. CDR3 length equals 16 residues. With 0 bases removed from V and 0 bases from J, the gap between germline ends came to 13 bases. Germline V gene lookup returns CDR1 SGHRS and CDR2 YFSETQ. Written as DNA, the CDR3 is TGCGCCAGCAGCTTGGTGCAGGTTTCCTCCTCCTACGAGCAGTACTTC. Its translation: CASSLVQVSSSYEQYF.

V is TRBV6-5 and J is TRBJ2-7; possible D gene TRBD2, 6 bases. The germline V gene encodes CDR1 MNHEY and CDR2 SVGAGI. V was trimmed by 7 bases and J by 1 base, leaving 17 bases between them. The CDR3 loop spans 15 amino acids. As DNA, the CDR3 is TGTGCCAGCACCCAAGGTTGGAGGGGATCCTACGAGCAGTACTTC. It specifies CASTQGWRGSYEQYF.

The CDR3 protein is CASSLAQGKYNEQFF. The CDR3 nucleotides are TGTGCCAGCAGCTTAGCTCAGGGGAAATACAATGAGCAGTTCTTC. This sequence joins TRBV13 and TRBJ2-1; a possible D gene is TRBD1 (6 bases). Germline assignment: CDR1 PRHDT and CDR2 FYEKMQ (reference sequence). V dropped 1 base and J dropped 4 bases, with 11 bases sitting between them. The CDR3 totals 15 residues.

This clone was seen a few times. The V call is TRBV5-1, the J call TRBJ1-6, with TRBD1 matching over 10 bases. Germline CDR1 SGHRS, CDR2 YFSETQ. Trimming took 0 bases from V and 7 from J; bases not matched to a gene: 4. CDR3 length equals 16 residues. The CDR3, as DNA: TGCGCCAGCAGCTTGGCCGCGGGACAGGGGAATTCACCCCTCCACTTT. This gives the protein CASSLAAGQGNSPLHF.

This clone was seen once. This chain links TRBV5-1 with TRBJ2-7, with 9 bases fitting TRBD1. The CDR3 covers 15 residues. Germline CDR1 and CDR2: SGHRS and YFSETQ. Trimming took 5 bases from V and 3 from J; bases not matched to a gene: 9. The CDR3 bases are TGCGCCAGCAGTCTGGAGCGGACAGGGGTCTACGAGCAGTACTTC. Translating gives CASSLERTGVYEQYF.

The chain recombines TRBV27 with TRBJ1-2; no clear D. Germline loops: CDR1 MNHEY, CDR2 SMNVEV (reference sequence). This CDR3 has 12 residues. V was pared by 6 bases and J by 8 bases, with 13 bases between. The CDR3 sequence: CASSSGVYGYTF. DNA of the CDR3: TGTGCCAGCAGCTCCGGGGTTTACGGCTACACCTTC.

V is TRBV27 and J is TRBJ2-1, with 10 bases identical to TRBD2. The J segment lost 4 bases and the V segment lost 3 bases, leaving 0 bases of the junction unmatched. The V gene's germline CDR1 is MNHEY and CDR2 SMNVEV (reference sequence). The CDR3 extends over 14 amino acids. CDR3 nucleotides: TGTGCCAGCAGTTTGGGACTAGCGTACAATGAGCAGTTCTTC. Translating gives CASSLGLAYNEQFF.

The CDR3 nucleotides read TGTGCCAGCAGCTGGCAGCGGGTTTCCTACGAGCAGTACTTC. As protein: CASSWQRVSYEQYF. This chain links TRBV7-2 with TRBJ2-7, with D possibly matching TRBD2 (6 bases). Trimming cost V 4 bases and J 1 base, with 11 bases left between them. Germline CDR1 SGHTA, CDR2 FQGNSA. This CDR3 has 14 residues. The entire variable domain, with the rest obtained from reference TRBV7-2 and TRBJ2-7, is as follows: GAGVSQSPSNKVTEKGKDVELRCDPISGHTALYWYRQSLGQGLEFLIYFQGNSAPDKSGLPSDRFSAERTGGSVSTLTIQRTQQEDSAVYLCASSWQRVSYEQYFGPGTRLTVT.

The chain recombines TRBV6-2 or TRBV6-3 with TRBJ2-5, with D possibly TRBD2 on 5 matching bases. This CDR3 has 14 residues. Trimming removed 7 bases from V and 2 bases from J, with 14 bases in between. Germline V CDR1 and CDR2: MNHEY, SVGEGT. CDR3 region: CASTPLGPQETQYF. The CDR3 bases are TGTGCCAGCACCCCACTAGGGCCACAAGAGACCCAGTACTTC.

V and J are TRBV23-1 and TRBJ1-5; 8 positions match TRBD1. TRBV23-1 is designated an ORF whose function remains uncertain. The CDR3 length is 15 residues. The J segment lost 7 bases and the V segment lost 3 bases, leaving 8 bases of the junction unmatched. The CDR3 DNA is TGCGCCAGCAGTCACTGCAGGGGGCGCGGACAGCCCCAGCATTTT. Protein: CASSHCRGRGQPQHF.

V gene TRBV5-1 combines with J gene TRBJ1-5; D possibly corresponds to TRBD1 (6 bases). The germline V gene has CDR1 SGHRS and CDR2 YFSETQ. This CDR3 is 14 amino acids long. Trimming stripped 1 base from V and 6 bases from J, with 11 bases between. CDR3 bases: TGCGCCAGCAGCTTGCCAGGGGCAGGTCAGCCCCAGCATTTT. It specifies CASSLPGAGQPQHF. Full variable domain (outside the CDR3, taken from reference TRBV5-1 and TRBJ1-5): KAGVTQTPRYLIKTRGQQVTLSCSPISGHRSVSWYQQTPGQGLQFLFEYFSETQRNKGNFPGRFSGRQFSNSRSEMNVSTLELGDSALYLCASSLPGAGQPQHFGDGTRLSIL.

The CDR3 spells CASSISATGSPEAFF. The CDR3, as DNA: TGTGCCAGTAGTATAAGCGCCACAGGGAGTCCTGAAGCTTTCTTT. V usage is TRBV19 and J usage is TRBJ1-1; D perhaps matches TRBD1 (6 bases). The CDR3 length is 15 residues. Per germline, CDR1 LNHDA and CDR2 SQIVND (reference sequence). Trimming removed 2 bases at V and 6 bases at J, with 16 bases between.

The chain recombines TRBV29-1 with TRBJ1-3, with D possibly being TRBD1 (6 bases). Trimming stripped 6 bases from V and 2 bases from J, with 14 bases between. From germline, CDR1 is SQVTM and CDR2 ANQGSEA. The CDR3 loop spans 14 amino acids. CDR3 coding DNA: TGCAGCGTCCGGACAGATTCAGCTGGAAACACCATATATTTT. The encoded protein is CSVRTDSAGNTIYF.

The chain uses TRBV7-9 and TRBJ1-5; 7 nucleotides align to TRBD1. The CDR3 loop spans 18 amino acids. CDR1 is SEHNR and CDR2 is FQNEAQ in the germline V gene (reference sequence). The junction had 13 bases not matched to a gene; V was cut back by 0 bases and J by 5 bases. This chain's CDR3 is CASSLATGIGSGHQPQHF. Here the CDR3 DNA reads TGTGCCAGCAGCTTAGCGACAGGGATTGGGTCAGGCCATCAGCCCCAGCATTTT.

This sequence joins TRBV19 and TRBJ1-1, with 8 bases identical to TRBD1. V dropped 5 bases and J dropped 0; count of bases not matched to a gene: 5. The CDR3 contains 15 residues. From germline, CDR1 is LNHDA and CDR2 SQIVND (reference sequence). CDR3 bases: TGTGCCAGTAGTTCAGACAGGGGCGTGAACACTGAAGCTTTCTTT. Its translation: CASSSDRGVNTEAFF.